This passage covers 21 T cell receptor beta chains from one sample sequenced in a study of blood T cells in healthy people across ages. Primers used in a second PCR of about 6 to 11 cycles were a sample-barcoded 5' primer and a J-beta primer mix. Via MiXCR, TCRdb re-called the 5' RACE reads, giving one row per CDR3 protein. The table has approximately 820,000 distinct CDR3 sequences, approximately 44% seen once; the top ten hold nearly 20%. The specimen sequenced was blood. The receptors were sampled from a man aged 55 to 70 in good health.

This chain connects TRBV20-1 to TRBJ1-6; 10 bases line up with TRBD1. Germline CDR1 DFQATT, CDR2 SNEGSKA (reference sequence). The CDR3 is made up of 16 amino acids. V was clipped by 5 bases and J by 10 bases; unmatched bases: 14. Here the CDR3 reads CSALPGQGIVGSPLHF. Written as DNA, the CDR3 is TGCAGTGCTCTTCCGGGACAGGGGATCGTGGGGTCACCCCTCCACTTT.

In DNA form, the CDR3 reads TGTGCCAGCAGCTTAGCCCGCTGGGGGGATAACAATGAGCAGTTCTTC. As protein: CASSLARWGDNNEQFF. The chain has TRBV13 and TRBJ2-1; D may be TRBD2 (6 bases). Trimming removed 1 base at V and 5 bases at J, with 15 bases between. CDR1 and CDR2 from the germline V gene are PRHDT and FYEKMQ (reference sequence). The CDR3 extends over 16 amino acids. The whole variable domain, filled in from reference TRBV13 and TRBJ2-1, reads AAGVIQSPRHLIKEKRETATLKCYPIPRHDTVYWYQQGPGQDPQFLISFYEKMQSDKGSIPDRFSAQQFSDYHSELNMSSLELGDSALYFCASSLARWGDNNEQFFGPGTRLTVL.

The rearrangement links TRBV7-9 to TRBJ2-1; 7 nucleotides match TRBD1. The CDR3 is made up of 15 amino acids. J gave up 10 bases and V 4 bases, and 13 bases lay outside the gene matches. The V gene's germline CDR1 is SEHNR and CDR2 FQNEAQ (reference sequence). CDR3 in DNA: TGTGCCAGCAGCTGGAAGGACAGGCCTGCCTACGAGCAGTTCTTC. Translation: CASSWKDRPAYEQFF.

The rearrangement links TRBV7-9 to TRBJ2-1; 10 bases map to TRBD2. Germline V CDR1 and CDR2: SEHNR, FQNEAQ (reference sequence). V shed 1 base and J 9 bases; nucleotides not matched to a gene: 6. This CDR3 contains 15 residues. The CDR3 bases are TGTGCCAGCAGCTTAGTAGCGGGGGGTTTGAGTGAGCAGTTCTTC. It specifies CASSLVAGGLSEQFF.

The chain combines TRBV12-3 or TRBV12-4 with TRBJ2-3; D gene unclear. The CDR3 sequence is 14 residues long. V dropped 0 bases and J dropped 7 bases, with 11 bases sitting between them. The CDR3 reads CASSLAPLPNTQYF. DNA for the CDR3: TGTGCCAGCAGTTTAGCCCCGCTCCCAAATACGCAGTATTTT.

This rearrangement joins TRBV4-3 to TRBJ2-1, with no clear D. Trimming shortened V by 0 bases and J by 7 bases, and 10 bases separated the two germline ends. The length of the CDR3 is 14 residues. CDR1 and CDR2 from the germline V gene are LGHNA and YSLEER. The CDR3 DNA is TGCGCCAGCAGCCAAGACGGACGACTGAATGAGCAGTTCTTC. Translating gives CASSQDGRLNEQFF.

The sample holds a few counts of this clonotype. The CDR3 is CASSASRGHRSSYEQYF. For the CDR3, the DNA is TGTGCCAGCAGTGCCTCTAGGGGACACCGAAGCTCCTACGAGCAGTACTTC. The genes are TRBV6-1 and TRBJ2-7, with a tentative D call TRBD1 (6 bases). The CDR3 totals 17 residues. Trimming left V 4 bases short and J 0 bases short, with 19 bases between. Per the germline V gene, CDR1 is MNHNS and CDR2 is SASEGT.

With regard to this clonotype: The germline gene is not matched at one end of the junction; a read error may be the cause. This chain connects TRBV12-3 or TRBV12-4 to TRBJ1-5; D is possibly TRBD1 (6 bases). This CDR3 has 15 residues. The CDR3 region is CTSSLQGRGNQPQHF. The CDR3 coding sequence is TGTACCAGCAGCCTACAGGGAAGGGGCAATCAGCCCCAGCATTTT.

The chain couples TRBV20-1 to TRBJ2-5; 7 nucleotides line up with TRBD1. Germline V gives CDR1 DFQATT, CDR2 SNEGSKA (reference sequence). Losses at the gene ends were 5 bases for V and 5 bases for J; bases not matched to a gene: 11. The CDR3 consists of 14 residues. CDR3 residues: CSAPRQGGGETQYF. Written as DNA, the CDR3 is TGCAGTGCTCCGAGACAGGGCGGCGGGGAGACCCAGTACTTC.

The CDR3 sequence: CAWRGTTCEQYF. As DNA, the CDR3 is TGTGCCTGGAGGGGGACTACCTGTGAGCAGTACTTC. The chain couples TRBV30 to TRBJ2-4; 7 bases fit TRBD2. Germline loops: CDR1 GTSNPN, CDR2 SVGIG (reference sequence). Trimming at V came to 3 bases and at J to 13 bases, leaving 9 bases not matched to a gene. The CDR3 covers 12 residues.

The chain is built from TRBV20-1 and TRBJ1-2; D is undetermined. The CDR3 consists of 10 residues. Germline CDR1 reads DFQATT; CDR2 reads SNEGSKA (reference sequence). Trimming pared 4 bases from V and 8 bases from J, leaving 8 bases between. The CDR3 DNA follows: TGCAGTGCTACGCGGGAGGGCTACACCTTC. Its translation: CSATREGYTF.

The chain's CDR3 is CATSDSVAGGRETQYF. For the CDR3, the DNA is TGTGCCACCAGTGACTCAGTAGCGGGGGGGCGGGAGACCCAGTACTTC. This chain links TRBV24-1 with TRBJ2-5; TRBD2 aligns across 11 bases. The CDR3 loop spans 16 amino acids. After removal of 4 bases from V and 5 bases from J, the junction contained 8 bases not matched to a gene. Germline values: CDR1 KGHDR, CDR2 SFDVKD.

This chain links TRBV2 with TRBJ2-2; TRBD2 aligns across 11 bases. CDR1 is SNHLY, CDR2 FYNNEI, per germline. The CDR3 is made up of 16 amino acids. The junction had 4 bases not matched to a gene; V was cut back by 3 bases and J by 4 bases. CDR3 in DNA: TGTGCCAGCAGTGATCTTAGCGGGGGGGTCACCGGGGAGCTGTTTTTT. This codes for CASSDLSGGVTGELFF.

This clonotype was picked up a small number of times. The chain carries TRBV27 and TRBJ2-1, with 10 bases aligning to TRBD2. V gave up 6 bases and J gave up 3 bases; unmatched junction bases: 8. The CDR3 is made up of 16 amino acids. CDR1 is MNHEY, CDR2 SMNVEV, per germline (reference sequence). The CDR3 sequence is CASSRPSGGDYNEQFF. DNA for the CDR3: TGTGCCAGCAGCCGACCTAGCGGGGGCGACTACAATGAGCAGTTCTTC.

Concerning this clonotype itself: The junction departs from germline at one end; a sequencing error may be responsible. The DNA for the CDR3 is TGTACCAGCAGTTTGGTGGGGACGGCTGAAGCTTTCTTT. Translating it yields CTSSLVGTAEAFF. The rearrangement joins TRBV12-3 or TRBV12-4 to TRBJ1-1; D may be TRBD1 (5 bases). This CDR3 region has 13 residues.

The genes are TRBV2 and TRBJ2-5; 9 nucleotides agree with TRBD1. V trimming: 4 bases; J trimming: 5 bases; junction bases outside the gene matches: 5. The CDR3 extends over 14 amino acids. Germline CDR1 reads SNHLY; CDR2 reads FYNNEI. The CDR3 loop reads CASSGTGASETQYF. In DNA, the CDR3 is TGTGCCAGCAGTGGGACAGGGGCGTCGGAGACCCAGTACTTC.

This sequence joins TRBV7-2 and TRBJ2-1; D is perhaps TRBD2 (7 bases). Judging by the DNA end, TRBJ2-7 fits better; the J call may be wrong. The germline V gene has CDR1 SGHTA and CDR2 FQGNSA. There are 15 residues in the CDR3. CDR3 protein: CASSLAGGLYNEQYF. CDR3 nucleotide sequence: TGTGCCAGCAGCTTAGCGGGGGGGCTCTACAATGAGCAGTACTTC.

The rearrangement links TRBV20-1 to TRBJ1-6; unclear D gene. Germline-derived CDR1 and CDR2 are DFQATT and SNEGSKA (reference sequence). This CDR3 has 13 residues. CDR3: CSPTAAMNSPLHF. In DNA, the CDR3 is TGCAGCCCAACGGCCGCTATGAATTCACCCCTCCACTTT.

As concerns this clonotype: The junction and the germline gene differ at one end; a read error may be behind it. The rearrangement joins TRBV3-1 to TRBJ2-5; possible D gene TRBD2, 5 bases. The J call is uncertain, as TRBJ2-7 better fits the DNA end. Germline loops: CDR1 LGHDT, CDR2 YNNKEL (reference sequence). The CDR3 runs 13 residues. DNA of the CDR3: TGTGTCAGCAGCCAACTCGGACGGGGCGAGCAGTACTTC. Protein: CVSSQLGRGEQYF.

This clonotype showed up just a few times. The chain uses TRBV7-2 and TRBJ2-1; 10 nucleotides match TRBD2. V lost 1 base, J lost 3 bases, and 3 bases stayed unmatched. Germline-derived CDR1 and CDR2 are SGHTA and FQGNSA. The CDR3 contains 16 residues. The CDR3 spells CASSLVAGGLYNEQFF. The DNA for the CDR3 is TGTGCCAGCAGCTTAGTAGCGGGGGGCCTCTACAATGAGCAGTTCTTC. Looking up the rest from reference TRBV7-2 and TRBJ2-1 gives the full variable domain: GAGVSQSPSNKVTEKGKDVELRCDPISGHTALYWYRQSLGQGLEFLIYFQGNSAPDKSGLPSDRFSAERTGGSVSTLTIQRTQQEDSAVYLCASSLVAGGLYNEQFFGPGTRLTVL.

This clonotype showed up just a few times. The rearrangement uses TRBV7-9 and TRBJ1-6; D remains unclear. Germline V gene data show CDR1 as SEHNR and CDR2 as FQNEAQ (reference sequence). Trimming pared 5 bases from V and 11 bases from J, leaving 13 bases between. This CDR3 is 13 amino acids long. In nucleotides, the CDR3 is TGTGCCAGCAGCGACCTCCCGGAGGCACCCCTCCACTTT. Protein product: CASSDLPEAPLHF.